The clone carrying this T cell receptor beta chain was found a few times. The antigen is not known. Of the isolated RNA, all was reverse transcribed, and so the sequenced material was expressed TCRB transcripts. Roughly 3.7 million reads, on average, came from each naive, central memory and regulatory T cell sample. Sequencing used immunoSEQ multiplex PCR; TCRdb keeps in-frame clones, though not all of them. Of about 930,000 clones in the sample, 15% to 20% were seen once. The data were taken from a study of beta chain features in type 1 diabetes. Looking at the study overall: Age, gender and cell yields were alike across patients and healthy donors.

The V gene lost 1 base and the J gene lost 10 bases, with 8 bases spanning the gap. The CDR3 has 12 residues. In germline, CDR1 is MNHEY, CDR2 SVGAGI. Overall study results and limits: Cells with high TCR expression could be over-represented by cDNA sequencing.

This TCR derives from a woman under 30 in good health. The sample taken for sequencing was naive CD4+ T cells from blood. This chain uses TRBV6-5 with TRBJ2-4; D ambiguous. For the CDR3, the DNA is TGTGCCAGCAGTTACTGTCTCTCTATTCAGTACTTC. Protein sequence: CASSYCLSIQYF.